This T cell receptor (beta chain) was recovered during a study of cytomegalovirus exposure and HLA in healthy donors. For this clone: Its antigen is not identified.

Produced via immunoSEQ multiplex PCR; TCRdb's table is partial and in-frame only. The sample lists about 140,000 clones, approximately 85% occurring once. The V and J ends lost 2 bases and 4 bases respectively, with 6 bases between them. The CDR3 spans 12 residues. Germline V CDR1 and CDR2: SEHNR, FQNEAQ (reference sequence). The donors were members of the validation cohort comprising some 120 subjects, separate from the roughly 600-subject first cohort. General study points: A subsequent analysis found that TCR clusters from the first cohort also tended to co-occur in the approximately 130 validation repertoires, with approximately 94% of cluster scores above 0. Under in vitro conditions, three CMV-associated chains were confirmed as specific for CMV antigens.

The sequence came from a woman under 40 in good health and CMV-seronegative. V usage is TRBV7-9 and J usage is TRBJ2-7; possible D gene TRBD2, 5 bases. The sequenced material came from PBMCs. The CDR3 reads CASSLREYEQYF. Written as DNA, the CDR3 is TGTGCCAGCAGCTTAAGGGAGTACGAGCAGTACTTC. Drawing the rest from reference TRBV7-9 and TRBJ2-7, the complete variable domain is DTGVSQNPRHKITKRGQNVTFRCDPISEHNRLYWYRQTLGQGPEFLTYFQNEAQLEKSRLLSDRFSAERPKGSFSTLEIQRTEQGDSAMYLCASSLREYEQYFGPGTRLTVT.